Listed here are 13 T cell receptor beta chains from one sample, sequenced in a study of blood T cell repertoires in COVID-19. Profiling relied on immunoSEQ multiplex PCR, and the TCRdb table lists in-frame clones only, not all of them. The repertoire holds some 120,000 clones, with about 80% as singletons. The sequenced sample was peripheral blood. These receptors were taken from a man in his forties with active or convalescent COVID-19.

V usage is TRBV18 and J usage is TRBJ1-1, with D possibly TRBD1 on 6 matching bases. Per the germline V gene, CDR1 is KGHSH and CDR2 is LQKENI. The CDR3 covers 14 residues. The V gene lost 3 bases and the J gene lost 1 base, with 9 bases spanning the gap. CDR3: CASSPQGTNTEAFF. The CDR3 DNA reads as TGTGCCAGCTCACCGCAGGGGACGAACACTGAAGCTTTCTTT.

In its sample, this clone was seen many times. The chain recombines TRBV18 with TRBJ2-7; 9 nucleotides line up with TRBD1. The germline gives CDR1 KGHSH, CDR2 LQKENI. This CDR3 comprises 14 residues. V lost 4 bases and J lost 6; bases outside the gene matches: 7. This CDR3 is CASSQGQGLSEQYF. CDR3 bases: TGTGCCAGCTCACAGGGACAGGGACTGAGCGAGCAGTACTTC.

The rearrangement uses TRBV11-3 and TRBJ2-2, with D possibly being TRBD2 (6 bases). The CDR3 covers 15 residues. V was cut by 5 bases and J by 0 bases, with 10 bases left in between. CDR1 and CDR2 from the germline V gene are SGHNT and YENEEA. In DNA form, the CDR3 reads TGTGCCAGCAGCCCCGGGAGCGCGAACACCGGGGAGCTGTTTTTT. Protein: CASSPGSANTGELFF.

The V and J genes are TRBV7-2 and TRBJ1-5; 7 bases line up with TRBD1. The CDR3 is 14 residues long. The junction had 7 bases not matched to a gene; V was cut back by 5 bases and J by 6 bases. Germline CDR1 SGHTA, CDR2 FQGNSA. CDR3 sequence (DNA): TGTGCCAGCAGCCCTGGAGGGGGCGGTCAGCCCCAGCATTTT. Amino acids: CASSPGGGGQPQHF.

This chain connects TRBV12-2 to TRBJ1-5. TRBV12-2 is listed as a pseudogene. The CDR3 has 12 amino acids. In DNA form, the CDR3 reads TGTGCGTTTGGGGGGGAAAATCAGCCCCAGCATTTT. This sequence encodes CAFGGENQPQHF.

The V call is TRBV7-2, the J call TRBJ1-2, with D possibly matching TRBD1 (5 bases). The V end lost 1 base, the J end lost 7 bases, and 13 bases lay between the germline ends. Germline-derived CDR1 and CDR2 are SGHTA and FQGNSA. This CDR3 has 14 residues. The CDR3 nucleotides are TGTGCCAGCAGCTTAGGGGGCCTTCGTGGTGGCTACACCTTC. It encodes CASSLGGLRGGYTF.

This clone was counted at least ten times. The chain couples TRBV19 to TRBJ1-1; D is unclear. CDR3 length: 13 residues. Trimming took off 7 bases at V and 6 bases at J, with 15 bases between the two ends. The germline V gene encodes CDR1 LNHDA and CDR2 SQIVND (reference sequence). CDR3 sequence: CASTSLGGAEAFF. The CDR3 DNA follows: TGTGCCAGTACCTCACTTGGCGGGGCTGAAGCTTTCTTT.

This chain links TRBV18 with TRBJ1-1, with D possibly TRBD1 on 6 matching bases. The CDR3 loop spans 14 amino acids. Trimming took 2 bases from V and 5 from J, leaving 12 bases between them. Germline loops: CDR1 KGHSH, CDR2 LQKENI. The CDR3 coding sequence is TGTGCCAGCTCACCAAATTCTAGGGGGACTGAAGCTTTCTTT. Its protein is CASSPNSRGTEAFF.

This chain links TRBV30 with TRBJ2-5; 7 bases are a match to TRBD1. CDR3 length: 12 residues. CDR1 is GTSNPN and CDR2 is SVGIG in the germline V gene (reference sequence). After removal of 3 bases from V and 4 bases from J, the junction contained 2 bases not matched to a gene. Written as DNA, the CDR3 is TGTGCCTGGAGCCCAGGGGGAGAGACCCAGTACTTC. Protein: CAWSPGGETQYF.

This clone is a singleton in its sample. CDR3 DNA sequence: TGTGCCAGCAGCTTGTGGGGAGCCACCGGGGAGCTGTTTTTT. It codes for CASSLWGATGELFF. The chain joins TRBV5-6 to TRBJ2-2; perhaps TRBD2 as D (5 bases). Per the germline V gene, CDR1 is SGHDT and CDR2 is YYEEEE. The CDR3 has 14 residues. Trimming left V 1 base short and J 4 bases short, with 8 bases between.

V is TRBV28 and J is TRBJ2-1; 10 positions agree with TRBD2. From germline, CDR1 is MDHEN and CDR2 SYDVKM. The ends lost 3 bases at V and 7 bases at J; junction bases unmatched: 6. The CDR3 sequence is 15 residues long. For the CDR3, the DNA is TGTGCCAGCAGTTTGAGAGCGGGGGGGCATAATGAGCAGTTCTTC. It translates to CASSLRAGGHNEQFF.

This chain links TRBV5-1 with TRBJ2-1; no firm D call. V gave up 4 bases and J gave up 5 bases, with 10 bases separating them. Germline assignment: CDR1 SGHRS and CDR2 YFSETQ. The length of the CDR3 is 13 residues. CDR3 sequence reads: CASSNGLDNEQFF. In DNA, the CDR3 is TGCGCCAGCAGCAATGGTCTAGACAATGAGCAGTTCTTC.

This clone was found once. The chain recombines TRBV27 with TRBJ2-1; the D is unclear. Germline V gene data show CDR1 as MNHEY and CDR2 as SMNVEV (reference sequence). CDR3 length: 12 residues. V was clipped by 8 bases and J by 5 bases, with 10 bases between them. The CDR3 region has the DNA TGTGCCAGCTCTTCGGTTGACAATGAGCAGTTCTTC. Its protein is CASSSVDNEQFF.